This paragraph covers one T cell receptor beta chain sequence. Trimming removed 3 bases from V and 2 bases from J, with 13 bases in between. Germline values: CDR1 SGHNT, CDR2 YYREEE (reference sequence). The CDR3 has 15 residues. This sample is part of a study of blood T cell repertoires in COVID-19. About the research overall: There were acute and convalescent COVID-19 samples, and they came from the United States, Italy and Spain. In each case, the material was cDNA or gDNA derived from T cells, B-cell-depleted T cells, or PBMCs.

Original processing methods: Reference gene primer amplification gave estimated nucleated cell counts. Clones were sequenced by immunoSEQ multiplex PCR, and TCRdb holds only the in-frame ones, with some missing. The DNA gave D and trimming, while V, J and clone size come from that table. The sample lists tens of thousands of clones, around 89% occurring once. This chain uses TRBV5-4 with TRBJ2-3; D perhaps matches TRBD2 (6 bases). This clonotype was sampled from an elderly man with acute or convalescent COVID-19. The sample consisted of peripheral blood. The CDR3 here is CASSSTRGITDTQYF. CDR3 in DNA: TGTGCCAGCAGCTCCACCCGCGGGATCACAGATACGCAGTATTTT. The variable domain in full, with the rest retrieved from reference TRBV5-4 and TRBJ2-3, is ETGVTQSPTHLIKTRGQQVTLRCSSQSGHNTVSWYQQALGQGPQFIFQYYREEENGRGNFPPRFSGLQFPNYSSELNVNALELDDSALYLCASSSTRGITDTQYFGPGTRLTVL.